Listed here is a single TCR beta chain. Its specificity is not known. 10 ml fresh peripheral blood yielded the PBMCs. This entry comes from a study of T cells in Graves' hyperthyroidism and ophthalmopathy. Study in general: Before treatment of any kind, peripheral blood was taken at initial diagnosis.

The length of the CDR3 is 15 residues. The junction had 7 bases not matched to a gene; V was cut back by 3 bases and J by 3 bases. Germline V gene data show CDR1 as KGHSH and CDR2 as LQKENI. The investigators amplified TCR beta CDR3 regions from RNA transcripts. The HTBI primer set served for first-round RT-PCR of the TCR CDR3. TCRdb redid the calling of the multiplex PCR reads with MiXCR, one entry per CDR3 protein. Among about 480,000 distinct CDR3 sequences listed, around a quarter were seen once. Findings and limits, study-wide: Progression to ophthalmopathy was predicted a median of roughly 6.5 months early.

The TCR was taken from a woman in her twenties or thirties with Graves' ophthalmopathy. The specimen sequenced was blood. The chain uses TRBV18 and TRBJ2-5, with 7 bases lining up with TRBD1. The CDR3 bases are TGTGCCAGCTCACCCCTCGGACAGGCCGAAGAGACCCAGTACTTC. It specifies CASSPLGQAEETQYF.